This T cell receptor beta chain was obtained from a study of T-cell reconstitution after alpha-beta-depleted transplantation in children. A library of TCRbeta sequences, prepared with unique molecular identifiers, was generated. TCRdb re-called the PCR reads with MiXCR, one entry per CDR3 protein. The repertoire holds 490,000 or so distinct CDR3 sequences, around 13% seen once, with more than 5.5% in the top ten. The input for sequencing was PBMCs from the stem cell graft donor, taken from the stem cell graft. This clonotype originated in a human donor who donated a stem cell graft to a child with combined immunodeficiency.

The CDR3 reads CASSQGLAGGKGYEQYF. CDR3 nucleotide sequence: TGTGCCAGCAGCCAGGGACTAGCGGGGGGTAAGGGGTACGAGCAGTACTTC. The chain links TRBV4-2 to TRBJ2-7; 15 bases are shared with TRBD2. This CDR3 contains 17 residues. V trimming: 3 bases; J trimming: 4 bases; junction bases outside the gene matches: 7. The germline CDR1 and CDR2 sequences are LGHNA and YNFKEQ.